Shown below are 9 T cell receptor beta chains from a single sample sequenced in a study of T cell responses to AZD1222 COVID-19 vaccine. Sequencing used immunoSEQ multiplex PCR; TCRdb keeps in-frame clones, though not all of them. The sample yields more than 60,000 clones, 85% to 90% seen once. Here the sequenced sample was peripheral blood, taken on day 0 of AZD1222 vaccination. These receptors came from an adult in good health.

The rearrangement links TRBV3-1 (or the pseudogene TRBV3-2) to TRBJ1-6; D is possibly TRBD1 (5 bases). Germline V lookup: CDR1 LGHDT, CDR2 YNNKEL (reference sequence). This CDR3 spans 15 amino acids. V lost 1 base and J 6 bases, leaving 10 bases between the germline ends. The CDR3 sequence is CASSQVGASNSPLHF. The DNA of the CDR3 is TGTGCCAGCAGCCAAGTAGGGGCCTCTAATTCACCCCTCCACTTT.

The genes are TRBV10-3 and TRBJ1-5; D remains unclear. This CDR3 comprises 13 residues. The germline V gene has CDR1 ENHRY and CDR2 SYGVKD. Trimming cost V 10 bases and J 0 bases, with 10 bases left between them. The CDR3 loop is CASTRDSNQPQHF. The DNA of the CDR3 is TGTGCCAGCACAAGGGATAGCAATCAGCCCCAGCATTTT.

The gene calls are TRBV19 and TRBJ1-1; D is perhaps TRBD1 (5 bases). The CDR3 extends over 11 amino acids. Trimming cost V 7 bases and J 8 bases, with 11 bases left between them. Germline V CDR1 and CDR2: LNHDA, SQIVND (reference sequence). The CDR3 nucleotides are TGTGCCAGTAATGCGGGGCCCGAAGCTTTCTTT. As protein: CASNAGPEAFF.

V is TRBV5-4 and J is TRBJ1-4, with TRBD1 identical over 7 bases. In germline, CDR1 is SGHNT, CDR2 YYREEE (reference sequence). CDR3 length: 13 amino acids. Trimming cost V 4 bases and J 8 bases; bases outside gene matches: 5. Here the CDR3 DNA reads TGTGCCAGCAGCCGCGACAGGGAGGAAAAACTGTTTTTT. Translation: CASSRDREEKLFF.

The rearrangement uses TRBV7-3 and TRBJ2-1, with D tentatively TRBD1 (5 bases). The CDR3 has 13 residues. V gave up 10 bases and J gave up 4 bases, with 14 bases separating them. Germline CDR1 and CDR2: SGHTA and FQGTGA. The CDR3 region has the DNA TGTGCCACTGCAGGGAACTTGTACAATGAGCAGTTCTTC. Amino acid sequence: CATAGNLYNEQFF.

The chain joins TRBV4-1 to TRBJ2-3, with 7 bases that match TRBD2. The CDR3 is 15 residues long. The J segment lost 2 bases and the V segment lost 1 base, leaving 3 bases of the junction unmatched. Germline assignment: CDR1 MGHRA and CDR2 YSYEKL. For the CDR3, the DNA is TGCGCCAGCAGCCAAGCGGCGGGGGACACAGATACGCAGTATTTT. It yields the protein CASSQAAGDTDTQYF.

The V gene is TRBV6-5, the J gene TRBJ2-7, with D possibly matching TRBD2 (5 bases). V lost 8 bases and J lost 7, with 12 bases in between. Germline values: CDR1 MNHEY, CDR2 SVGAGI. The CDR3 is 11 amino acids. CDR3 sequence: CASGSAVEQYF. The CDR3 nucleotides read TGTGCCAGCGGGTCAGCGGTAGAGCAGTACTTC.

This clone was picked up one time. The rearrangement joins TRBV9 to TRBJ2-1; TRBD2 matches at 8 bases. The CDR3 runs to 18 residues. V lost 0 bases to trimming and J lost 0 bases; unmatched junction nucleotides: 8. Germline lookup yields CDR1 SGDLS and CDR2 YYNGEE. CDR3 protein: CASSVVPRAGASYNEQFF. CDR3 DNA sequence: TGTGCCAGCAGCGTAGTTCCTCGAGCGGGGGCCTCCTACAATGAGCAGTTCTTC. Together with reference TRBV9 and TRBJ2-1, the CDR3 gives the full variable domain: DSGVTQTPKHLITATGQRVTLRCSPRSGDLSVYWYQQSLDQGLQFLIQYYNGEERAKGNILERFSAQQFPDLHSELNLSSLELGDSALYFCASSVVPRAGASYNEQFFGPGTRLTVL.

A word on this clone: Sequence at one end of the junction differs from germline and may be a read error. The V gene is TRBV7-9, the J gene TRBJ1-5; D not resolved. Germline CDR1 reads SEHNR; CDR2 reads FQNEAQ (reference sequence). This CDR3 spans 12 amino acids. The CDR3 loop is CASSLADQPQHF. The CDR3 DNA follows: TGTGCCAGCAGCCTAGCGGATCAGCCCCAGCATTTT.